What follows are 10 T cell receptor beta chains derived from one specimen sequenced in a study of blood T cell repertoires in COVID-19. Using immunoSEQ multiplex PCR, the repertoire was profiled, and TCRdb retains in-frame clones only, with some absent. This table holds roughly 50,000 clones, 65% to 90% found once. Specimen: peripheral blood. The receptor set was obtained from a woman of 80 years or more with acute or convalescent COVID-19.

The rearrangement joins TRBV11-3 to TRBJ2-5; D might be TRBD2 (7 bases). V was cut by 5 bases and J by 2 bases, with 15 bases left in between. CDR1 is SGHNT, CDR2 YENEEA, per germline. The CDR3 has 15 amino acids. This CDR3 is CASSPGGPLQETQYF. The CDR3 DNA is TGTGCCAGCAGCCCCGGGGGGCCACTTCAAGAGACCCAGTACTTC.

This chain links TRBV5-1 with TRBJ1-4, with D tentatively TRBD1 (6 bases). Germline values: CDR1 SGHRS, CDR2 YFSETQ. The CDR3 is made up of 15 amino acids. Trimming pared 0 bases from V and 7 bases from J, leaving 13 bases between. CDR3 residues: CASSLVPGVGEKLFF. DNA for the CDR3: TGCGCCAGCAGCTTGGTTCCAGGGGTGGGTGAAAAACTGTTTTTT.

The rearrangement joins TRBV7-2 to TRBJ2-3, with D unresolved. Deletions cut 5 bases from V and 3 bases from J, with 6 bases between. The V gene's germline CDR1 is SGHTA and CDR2 FQGNSA. There are 12 residues in the CDR3. Written as DNA, the CDR3 is TGTGCCAGCAGCCCCCCGACAGATACGCAGTATTTT. Translated, it gives CASSPPTDTQYF.

V and J are TRBV29-1 and TRBJ2-5, with 7 bases lining up with TRBD1. V dropped 7 bases and J dropped 5; count of bases not matched to a gene: 13. This CDR3 has 14 residues. Germline CDR1 is SQVTM and CDR2 is ANQGSEA. For the CDR3, the DNA is TGCAGCGCCCTAGAAGGGGGCCTCGGGGAGACCCAGTACTTC. Translating it yields CSALEGGLGETQYF. Supplemented by reference TRBV29-1 and TRBJ2-5, the full variable domain reads SAVISQKPSRDICQRGTSLTIQCQVDSQVTMMFWYRQQPGQSLTLIATANQGSEATYESGFVIDKFPISRPNLTFSTLTVSNMSPEDSSIYLCSALEGGLGETQYFGPGTRLLVL.

V is TRBV10-3 and J is TRBJ2-6; TRBD1 matches 9 bases. CDR1 is ENHRY, CDR2 SYGVKD, per germline. Trimming at V came to 5 bases and at J to 2 bases, leaving 4 bases not matched to a gene. This CDR3 is built from 16 residues. The CDR3 is CAISPGTGTGANVLTF. The CDR3 coding sequence is TGTGCCATCAGTCCCGGGACAGGGACTGGGGCCAACGTCCTGACTTTC.

This chain joins TRBV5-8 and TRBJ1-5; TRBD1 matches 10 bases. CDR1 and CDR2 from the germline V gene are SGHTS and YDEGEE. Trimming cost V 4 bases and J 0 bases; bases outside gene matches: 7. This CDR3 region has 17 residues. Here the CDR3 DNA reads TGTGCCAGCAGCCAGGGACAGGGGCCCCCTAGCAATCAGCCCCAGCATTTT. Translated: CASSQGQGPPSNQPQHF. Together with reference TRBV5-8 and TRBJ1-5, the CDR3 gives the full variable domain: EAGVTQSPTHLIKTRGQQATLRCSPISGHTSVYWYQQALGLGLQFLLWYDEGEERNRGNFPPRFSGRQFPNYSSELNVNALELEDSALYLCASSQGQGPPSNQPQHFGDGTRLSIL.

This clone was seen just once. The chain carries TRBV5-1 and TRBJ2-7, with 10 nucleotides matching TRBD1. This CDR3 is built from 15 residues. The germline gives CDR1 SGHRS, CDR2 YFSETQ. Unmatched junction bases numbered 6, after V lost 4 bases and J lost 2 bases. CDR3: CASSTGTGEAYEQYF. As DNA, the CDR3 is TGCGCCAGCAGCACCGGGACAGGGGAAGCCTACGAGCAGTACTTC. Full variable domain (rest looked up from reference TRBV5-1 and TRBJ2-7): KAGVTQTPRYLIKTRGQQVTLSCSPISGHRSVSWYQQTPGQGLQFLFEYFSETQRNKGNFPGRFSGRQFSNSRSEMNVSTLELGDSALYLCASSTGTGEAYEQYFGPGTRLTVT.

The chain links TRBV4-1 to TRBJ2-6; TRBD1 matches 9 bases. Germline values: CDR1 MGHRA, CDR2 YSYEKL. V was pared by 1 base and J by 5 bases, with 12 bases of the junction left unmatched. This CDR3 is 19 amino acids long. The CDR3 protein is CASSQALTGGTLRANVLTF. The CDR3 DNA reads TGCGCCAGCAGCCAAGCCCTGACAGGGGGGACTCTGAGGGCCAACGTCCTGACTTTC.

The rearrangement joins TRBV4-2 to TRBJ1-1; D gene ambiguous. Trimming took 0 bases from V and 0 from J, leaving 5 bases between them. Germline-derived CDR1 and CDR2 are LGHNA and YNFKEQ. This CDR3 is 14 amino acids long. In DNA form, the CDR3 reads TGTGCCAGCAGCCAAGATTCTGTGAACACTGAAGCTTTCTTT. Amino acid sequence: CASSQDSVNTEAFF.

The count of this clone is one. The chain joins TRBV6-5 to TRBJ2-3; 13 bases map to TRBD2. The CDR3 is 15 residues long. V dropped 7 bases and J dropped 4; count of bases not matched to a gene: 5. Germline V gives CDR1 MNHEY, CDR2 SVGAGI. The CDR3 DNA follows: TGTGCCAGCACCATACTAGCGGGGGGGCCAGATACGCAGTATTTT. Protein sequence: CASTILAGGPDTQYF.